The rows below give T cell receptor beta chains drawn from one sample of a study of T cell changes during pregnancy in multiple sclerosis. Produced via immunoSEQ multiplex PCR; TCRdb's table is partial and in-frame only. Among 45,000 or so clones listed, about 96% were seen once. Material: peripheral blood, obtained in the second trimester of pregnancy. These receptors all come from a female donor with multiple sclerosis, enrolled in a pregnancy study. Each CDR3 is given with its conserved first and last residue. The order of the fields is V gene, CDR3 length, D gene, clone size, J gene, CDR3 DNA, CDR3 protein. D genes are given only for firm matches. Clone size is shown for a subset of rows, as once, few, many or a class of expanded clone.

V gene: TRBV4-1
CDR3 length: 18
D gene: -
clone size: -
J gene: TRBJ2-4
CDR3 DNA: TGCGCCAGCAGCCAAGTGGAGAGCAGCACCTCAGCCAAAAACATTCAGTACTTC
CDR3 protein: CASSQVESSTSAKNIQYF

V gene: TRBV7-9
CDR3 length: 17
D gene: TRBD1
clone size: -
J gene: TRBJ1-1
CDR3 DNA: TGTGCCAGCAGCTTAGCAGGGGGCGGAGCCTTGAACACTGAAGCTTTCTTT
CDR3 protein: CASSLAGGGALNTEAFF

V gene: TRBV9
CDR3 length: 15
D gene: TRBD2
clone size: -
J gene: TRBJ2-2
CDR3 DNA: TGTGCCAGCAGCTTAAAGACTAGCCCCACCGGGGAGCTGTTTTTT
CDR3 protein: CASSLKTSPTGELFF

V gene: TRBV5-1
CDR3 length: 14
D gene: TRBD1
clone size: -
J gene: TRBJ2-5
CDR3 DNA: TGCGCCAGCAGCTTCGACAGGGGTGCAGGGACCCAGTACTTC
CDR3 protein: CASSFDRGAGTQYF

V gene: TRBV28
CDR3 length: 15
D gene: TRBD2
clone size: -
J gene: TRBJ2-7
CDR3 DNA: TGTGCCAGCAGGAGGACTAGCGGGAGCTCCTACGAGCAGTACTTC
CDR3 protein: CASRRTSGSSYEQYF

V gene: TRBV6-1
CDR3 length: 13
D gene: TRBD2
clone size: -
J gene: TRBJ2-2
CDR3 DNA: TGTGCTATTGGGAGGGTTGACACCGGGGAGCTGTTTTTT
CDR3 protein: CAIGRVDTGELFF

V gene: TRBV5-1
CDR3 length: 16
D gene: -
clone size: -
J gene: TRBJ2-2
CDR3 DNA: TGCGCCAGCAGCCCTCTCAAGGGGCTGAATGGCGGGGAGCTGTTTTTT
CDR3 protein: CASSPLKGLNGGELFF

V gene: TRBV7-9
CDR3 length: 13
D gene: -
clone size: -
J gene: TRBJ2-7
CDR3 DNA: TGTGCCAGCAAAGACAGTGGACCGTACGAGCAGTACTTC
CDR3 protein: CASKDSGPYEQYF

V gene: TRBV7-9
CDR3 length: 16
D gene: -
clone size: -
J gene: TRBJ2-5
CDR3 DNA: TGTGCCAGCAGCTTAAGGGAGAGCCTAGCGCAAGAGACCCAGTACTTC
CDR3 protein: CASSLRESLAQETQYF

V gene: TRBV7-9
CDR3 length: 12
D gene: -
clone size: -
J gene: TRBJ1-4
CDR3 DNA: TGTGCCAGCGGGCTGGGCAATGAAAAACTGTTTTTT
CDR3 protein: CASGLGNEKLFF

V gene: TRBV2
CDR3 length: 14
D gene: -
clone size: once
J gene: TRBJ2-1
CDR3 DNA: TGTGCCAGCAGGCGTACAGGGAAGACAGGTGAGCAGTTCTTC
CDR3 protein: CASRRTGKTGEQFF

V gene: TRBV7-8
CDR3 length: 15
D gene: -
clone size: -
J gene: TRBJ2-1
CDR3 DNA: TGTGCCAGCAGCTTAGCGCAGGGGACAAACAATGAGCAGTTCTTC
CDR3 protein: CASSLAQGTNNEQFF

V gene: TRBV4-2
CDR3 length: 17
D gene: TRBD2
clone size: -
J gene: TRBJ2-7
CDR3 DNA: TGTGCCAGCAGCCCCTCCGGACTAGCGGGAGTCCCCTACGAGCAGTACTTC
CDR3 protein: CASSPSGLAGVPYEQYF

V gene: TRBV5-8
CDR3 length: 14
D gene: -
clone size: -
J gene: TRBJ2-2
CDR3 DNA: TGTGCCAGCAGCTACAACAGGGACACCGGGGAGCTGTTTTTT
CDR3 protein: CASSYNRDTGELFF

V gene: TRBV30
CDR3 length: 14
D gene: TRBD1
clone size: -
J gene: TRBJ1-4
CDR3 DNA: TGTGCCTGGAGAAGGGACAGGGGGAGTGAAAAACTGTTTTTT
CDR3 protein: CAWRRDRGSEKLFF

V gene: TRBV5-8
CDR3 length: 19
D gene: TRBD2
clone size: -
J gene: TRBJ2-3
CDR3 DNA: TGTGCCAGCAGCCGACCGGGACTAGCGGGGGGGCTTGGCACAGATACGCAGTATTTT
CDR3 protein: CASSRPGLAGGLGTDTQYF

V gene: TRBV7-9
CDR3 length: 18
D gene: TRBD2
clone size: once
J gene: TRBJ2-7
CDR3 DNA: TGTGCCAGCACCCTCGTACAGGGACTCCTAGCGGGGGGCTACGAGCAGTACTTC
CDR3 protein: CASTLVQGLLAGGYEQYF

V gene: TRBV10-3
CDR3 length: 16
D gene: -
clone size: -
J gene: TRBJ1-3
CDR3 DNA: TGTGCCATCAGTCCACGGGAGGGGGATTCTGGAAACACCATATATTTT
CDR3 protein: CAISPREGDSGNTIYF

V gene: TRBV6-1
CDR3 length: 13
D gene: -
clone size: -
J gene: TRBJ2-7
CDR3 DNA: TGTGCCACCACTAAGGGGGATTCCTACGAGCAGTACTTC
CDR3 protein: CATTKGDSYEQYF

V gene: TRBV14
CDR3 length: 17
D gene: -
clone size: -
J gene: TRBJ2-1
CDR3 DNA: TGTGCCAGCAGCCAGTATGGGGGCCGTCTACTTATCAATGAGCAGTTCTTC
CDR3 protein: CASSQYGGRLLINEQFF

V gene: TRBV6-5
CDR3 length: 14
D gene: -
clone size: -
J gene: TRBJ2-2
CDR3 DNA: TGTGCCAGCAGTTACTATCAGGCCACCGGGGAGCTGTTTTTT
CDR3 protein: CASSYYQATGELFF

V gene: TRBV30
CDR3 length: 14
D gene: TRBD1
clone size: -
J gene: TRBJ1-5
CDR3 DNA: TGTGCCTGGAGCCCCGGGACAGGAAATCAGCCCCAGCATTTT
CDR3 protein: CAWSPGTGNQPQHF

V gene: TRBV4-1
CDR3 length: 17
D gene: TRBD1
clone size: -
J gene: TRBJ2-5
CDR3 DNA: TGCGCCAGCAGCCAAGACCCTCCGGGACAGGTACAAGAGACCCAGTACTTC
CDR3 protein: CASSQDPPGQVQETQYF

V gene: TRBV11-2
CDR3 length: 13
D gene: -
clone size: -
J gene: TRBJ1-2
CDR3 DNA: TGTGCCAGCAGCTTAGCGGGGGAGGCCGGCTACACCTTC
CDR3 protein: CASSLAGEAGYTF

V gene: TRBV14
CDR3 length: 13
D gene: -
clone size: -
J gene: TRBJ1-1
CDR3 DNA: TGTGCCAGCAGCCACCCGAGTTTTCCAGGAGCTTTCTTT
CDR3 protein: CASSHPSFPGAFF

V gene: TRBV27
CDR3 length: 14
D gene: -
clone size: -
J gene: TRBJ2-6
CDR3 DNA: TGTGCCAGCAGTTACGCGTCTGGGGCCAACGTCCTGACTTTC
CDR3 protein: CASSYASGANVLTF

V gene: TRBV5-1
CDR3 length: 17
D gene: TRBD2
clone size: -
J gene: TRBJ2-1
CDR3 DNA: TGCGCCAGCAGCTTGGGAGCCGGACTAGCGGGATACAATGAGCAGTTCTTC
CDR3 protein: CASSLGAGLAGYNEQFF

V gene: TRBV2
CDR3 length: 15
D gene: -
clone size: -
J gene: TRBJ2-3
CDR3 DNA: TGTGCCAGCAGTGAAAATCTTCCCCGGTGGGATACGCAGTATTTT
CDR3 protein: CASSENLPRWDTQYF

V gene: TRBV9
CDR3 length: 14
D gene: -
clone size: -
J gene: TRBJ1-1
CDR3 DNA: TGTGCCAGCAGCTCCCAGACAGGGAACACTGAAGCTTTCTTT
CDR3 protein: CASSSQTGNTEAFF

V gene: TRBV7-9
CDR3 length: 14
D gene: -
clone size: -
J gene: TRBJ1-4
CDR3 DNA: TGTGCCAGCAGCTTAGGGCCAACTAATGAAAAACTGTTTTTT
CDR3 protein: CASSLGPTNEKLFF

V gene: TRBV6-4
CDR3 length: 13
D gene: TRBD2
clone size: -
J gene: TRBJ2-3
CDR3 DNA: TGTGCCAGCAAGTCTAGCGGGAGTGATACGCAGTATTTT
CDR3 protein: CASKSSGSDTQYF

V gene: TRBV5-1
CDR3 length: 15
D gene: -
clone size: -
J gene: TRBJ1-3
CDR3 DNA: TGCGCCAGCAGCTTGTACGGAGTCTCTGGAAACACCATATATTTT
CDR3 protein: CASSLYGVSGNTIYF

V gene: TRBV5-1
CDR3 length: 14
D gene: -
clone size: -
J gene: TRBJ2-1
CDR3 DNA: TGCGCCAGCAGCTTGAGAGCGGGGCAGGGGGAGCAGTTCTTC
CDR3 protein: CASSLRAGQGEQFF

V gene: TRBV18
CDR3 length: 13
D gene: -
clone size: -
J gene: TRBJ2-5
CDR3 DNA: TGTGCCAGCTCACGTCAGGGTGGGGAGACCCAGTACTTC
CDR3 protein: CASSRQGGETQYF

V gene: TRBV28
CDR3 length: 15
D gene: TRBD1
clone size: -
J gene: TRBJ1-2
CDR3 DNA: TGTGCCAGCAGTTTACCGGGACAGGGGTTTTATGGCTACACCTTC
CDR3 protein: CASSLPGQGFYGYTF

V gene: TRBV7-7
CDR3 length: 17
D gene: -
clone size: -
J gene: TRBJ2-1
CDR3 DNA: TGTGCCAGCAGCCCCCTTCGAGGGAGAAAGGCCTACAATGAGCAGTTCTTC
CDR3 protein: CASSPLRGRKAYNEQFF

V gene: TRBV6-1
CDR3 length: 12
D gene: -
clone size: -
J gene: TRBJ2-2
CDR3 DNA: TGTGCCAGCAGATACTTCACCGGGGAGCTGTTTTTT
CDR3 protein: CASRYFTGELFF

V gene: TRBV7-2
CDR3 length: 15
D gene: -
clone size: -
J gene: TRBJ1-1
CDR3 DNA: TGTGCCAGCACCAAAGGTCAGGGTTGGGACACTGAAGCTTTCTTT
CDR3 protein: CASTKGQGWDTEAFF

V gene: TRBV9
CDR3 length: 16
D gene: TRBD2
clone size: once
J gene: TRBJ2-5
CDR3 DNA: TGTGCCAGCAGCGTAGTGAGCGGGGGGGCCCAAGAGACCCAGTACTTC
CDR3 protein: CASSVVSGGAQETQYF

V gene: TRBV27
CDR3 length: 15
D gene: TRBD1
clone size: -
J gene: TRBJ2-3
CDR3 DNA: TGTGCCAGCAGTTTATTCGGGACAGGGGGAGATACGCAGTATTTT
CDR3 protein: CASSLFGTGGDTQYF

V gene: TRBV10-3
CDR3 length: 13
D gene: TRBD1
clone size: -
J gene: TRBJ2-1
CDR3 DNA: TGTGCCATCTCCGGGACAGGTGACAATGAGCAGTTCTTC
CDR3 protein: CAISGTGDNEQFF

V gene: TRBV28
CDR3 length: 13
D gene: -
clone size: -
J gene: TRBJ2-7
CDR3 DNA: TGTGCCAGCAGTAGCCCTCTCCTCTCCGAGCAGTACTTC
CDR3 protein: CASSSPLLSEQYF

V gene: TRBV10-3
CDR3 length: 14
D gene: TRBD1
clone size: few
J gene: TRBJ1-1
CDR3 DNA: TGTGCCAGCAGGGGGTCAGGGCCCAAGCCTGAAGCTTTCTTT
CDR3 protein: CASRGSGPKPEAFF

V gene: TRBV7-9
CDR3 length: 16
D gene: -
clone size: -
J gene: TRBJ1-2
CDR3 DNA: TGTGCCAGCAGCCCCGGGAGGGGCCAAACCTCTTATGGCTACACCTTC
CDR3 protein: CASSPGRGQTSYGYTF

V gene: TRBV6-6
CDR3 length: 12
D gene: -
clone size: -
J gene: TRBJ2-1
CDR3 DNA: TGTGCCAGCAGTCGGACAGACAATGAGCAGTTCTTC
CDR3 protein: CASSRTDNEQFF

V gene: TRBV28
CDR3 length: 14
D gene: TRBD1
clone size: once
J gene: TRBJ1-4
CDR3 DNA: TGTGCCAGCACCCAGGGGGGTGCAAATGAAAAACTGTTTTTT
CDR3 protein: CASTQGGANEKLFF

V gene: TRBV5-1
CDR3 length: 14
D gene: TRBD1
clone size: -
J gene: TRBJ1-4
CDR3 DNA: TGCGCCAGCAGCTCGACAGGGGGCTATGAAAAACTGTTTTTT
CDR3 protein: CASSSTGGYEKLFF

V gene: TRBV27
CDR3 length: 13
D gene: -
clone size: -
J gene: TRBJ1-5
CDR3 DNA: TGTGCCAGCAGCCGGCAGGGTGGGCAGCCCCAGCATTTT
CDR3 protein: CASSRQGGQPQHF

V gene: TRBV7-2
CDR3 length: 15
D gene: TRBD1
clone size: -
J gene: TRBJ2-5
CDR3 DNA: TGTGCCAGCAGCTCACCGGGACAGGGGGGGGAGACCCAGTACTTC
CDR3 protein: CASSSPGQGGETQYF

V gene: TRBV14
CDR3 length: 17
D gene: -
clone size: -
J gene: TRBJ1-4
CDR3 DNA: TGTGCCAGCAGCCTAAGAACGGGGTCTGCAACTAATGAAAAACTGTTTTTT
CDR3 protein: CASSLRTGSATNEKLFF

V gene: TRBV28
CDR3 length: 15
D gene: TRBD2
clone size: -
J gene: TRBJ2-3
CDR3 DNA: TGTGCCAGCAGTTCTCGGACTAGTCTCACAGATACGCAGTATTTT
CDR3 protein: CASSSRTSLTDTQYF

V gene: TRBV9
CDR3 length: 14
D gene: -
clone size: -
J gene: TRBJ2-2
CDR3 DNA: TGTGCCAGCAGGTGGGACTCCCACACCGGGGAGCTGTTTTTT
CDR3 protein: CASRWDSHTGELFF

V gene: TRBV19
CDR3 length: 16
D gene: TRBD1
clone size: -
J gene: TRBJ2-5
CDR3 DNA: TGTGCCAGTAGTAACGGACAGGGGGCATTAAGGGAGACCCAGTACTTC
CDR3 protein: CASSNGQGALRETQYF